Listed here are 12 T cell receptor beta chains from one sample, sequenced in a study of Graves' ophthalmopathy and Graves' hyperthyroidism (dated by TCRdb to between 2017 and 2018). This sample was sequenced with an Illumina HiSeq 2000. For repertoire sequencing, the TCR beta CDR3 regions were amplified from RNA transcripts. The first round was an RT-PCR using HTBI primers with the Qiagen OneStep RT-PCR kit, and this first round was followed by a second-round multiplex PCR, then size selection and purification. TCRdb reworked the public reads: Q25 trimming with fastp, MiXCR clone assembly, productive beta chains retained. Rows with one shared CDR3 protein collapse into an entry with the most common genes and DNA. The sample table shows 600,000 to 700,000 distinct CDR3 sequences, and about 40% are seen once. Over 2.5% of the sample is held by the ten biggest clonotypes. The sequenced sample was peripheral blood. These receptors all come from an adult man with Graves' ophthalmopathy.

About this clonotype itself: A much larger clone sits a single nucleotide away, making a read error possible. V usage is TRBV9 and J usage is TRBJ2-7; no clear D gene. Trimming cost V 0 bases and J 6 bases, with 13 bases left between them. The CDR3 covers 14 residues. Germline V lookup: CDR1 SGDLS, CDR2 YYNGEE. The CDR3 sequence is CASSVVEQFCEQYF. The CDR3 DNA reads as TGTGCCAGCAGCGTAGTAGAACAGTTCTGCGAGCAGTACTTC.

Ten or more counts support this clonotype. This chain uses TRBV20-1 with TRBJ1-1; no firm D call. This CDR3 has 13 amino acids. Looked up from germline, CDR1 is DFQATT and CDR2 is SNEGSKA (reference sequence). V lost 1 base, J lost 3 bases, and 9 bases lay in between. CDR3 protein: CSARVNTYTEAFF. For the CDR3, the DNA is TGCAGTGCTAGAGTAAACACGTACACTGAAGCTTTCTTT.

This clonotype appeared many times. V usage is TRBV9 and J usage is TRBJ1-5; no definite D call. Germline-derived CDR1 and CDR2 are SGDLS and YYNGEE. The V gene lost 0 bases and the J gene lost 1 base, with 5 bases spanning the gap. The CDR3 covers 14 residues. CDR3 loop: CASSVGISNQPQHF. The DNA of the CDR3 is TGTGCCAGCAGCGTAGGGATAAGCAATCAGCCCCAGCATTTT. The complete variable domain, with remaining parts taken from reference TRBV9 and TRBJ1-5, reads DSGVTQTPKHLITATGQRVTLRCSPRSGDLSVYWYQQSLDQGLQFLIQYYNGEERAKGNILERFSAQQFPDLHSELNLSSLELGDSALYFCASSVGISNQPQHFGDGTRLSIL.

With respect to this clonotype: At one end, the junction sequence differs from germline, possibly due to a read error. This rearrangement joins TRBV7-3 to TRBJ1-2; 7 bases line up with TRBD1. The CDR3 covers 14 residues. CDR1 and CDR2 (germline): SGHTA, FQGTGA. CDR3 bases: TGTGCCAGCAGCTGGACAGGACAGCCTTATGGCTACGCCTTC. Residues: CASSWTGQPYGYAF.

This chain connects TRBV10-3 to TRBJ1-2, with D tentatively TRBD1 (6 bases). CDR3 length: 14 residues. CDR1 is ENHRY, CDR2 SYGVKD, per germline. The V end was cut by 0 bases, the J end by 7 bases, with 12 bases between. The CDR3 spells CAISESTGDSGYTF. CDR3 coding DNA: TGTGCCATCAGTGAGTCGACAGGCGACAGTGGCTACACCTTC.

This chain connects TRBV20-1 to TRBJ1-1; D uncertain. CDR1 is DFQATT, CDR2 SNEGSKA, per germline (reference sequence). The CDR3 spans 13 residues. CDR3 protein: CSVDGGMNTEAFF. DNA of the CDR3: TGCAGCGTAGATGGAGGGATGAACACTGAAGCTTTCTTT.

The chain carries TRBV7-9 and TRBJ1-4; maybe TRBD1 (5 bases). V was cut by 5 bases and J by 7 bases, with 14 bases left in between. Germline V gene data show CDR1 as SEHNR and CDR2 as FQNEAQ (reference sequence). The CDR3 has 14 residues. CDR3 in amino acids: CASSQDRGAEKLFF. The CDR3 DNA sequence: TGTGCCAGCAGCCAAGATAGGGGCGCTGAAAAACTGTTTTTT.

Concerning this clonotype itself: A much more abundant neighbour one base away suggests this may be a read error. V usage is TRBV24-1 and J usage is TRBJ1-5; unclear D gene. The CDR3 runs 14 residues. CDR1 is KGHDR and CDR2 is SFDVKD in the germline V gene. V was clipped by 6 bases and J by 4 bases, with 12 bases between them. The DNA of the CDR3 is TGTGCCACCAGTTATGGTCGCGGGAATCAGCCCCAGCATTTT. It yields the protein CATSYGRGNQPQHF.

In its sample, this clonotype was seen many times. DNA for the CDR3: TGTGCCAGTAGTATAGATCTGTATGGCTACACCTTC. Its protein product is CASSIDLYGYTF. The J gene is TRBJ1-2, the V gene TRBV19; D gene ambiguous. Germline V gene lookup returns CDR1 LNHDA and CDR2 SQIVND (reference sequence). The CDR3 consists of 12 residues. V lost 0 bases and J lost 5, with 4 bases in between.

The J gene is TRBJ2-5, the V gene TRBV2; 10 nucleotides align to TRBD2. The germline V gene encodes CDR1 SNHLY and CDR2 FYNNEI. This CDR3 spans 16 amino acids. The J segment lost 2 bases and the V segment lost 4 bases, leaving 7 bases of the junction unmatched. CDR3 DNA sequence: TGTGCCAGCAGTGTCCTACTAGCGGGGAGACAAGAGACCCAGTACTTC. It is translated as CASSVLLAGRQETQYF. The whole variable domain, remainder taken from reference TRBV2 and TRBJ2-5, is EPEVTQTPSHQVTQMGQEVILRCVPISNHLYFYWYRQILGQKVEFLVSFYNNEISEKSEIFDDQFSVERPDGSNFTLKIRSTKLEDSAMYFCASSVLLAGRQETQYFGPGTRLLVL.

This CDR3 reads CASSYSMSGYEQYF. The CDR3 DNA is TGTGCCAGCAGTTACTCGATGTCAGGGTACGAGCAGTACTTC. The rearrangement uses TRBV6-6 and TRBJ2-7, with D perhaps matching TRBD1 (5 bases). Germline V CDR1 and CDR2: MNHNY, SVGAGI (reference sequence). CDR3 size: 14 residues. V was clipped by 0 bases and J by 4 bases, with 10 bases between them.

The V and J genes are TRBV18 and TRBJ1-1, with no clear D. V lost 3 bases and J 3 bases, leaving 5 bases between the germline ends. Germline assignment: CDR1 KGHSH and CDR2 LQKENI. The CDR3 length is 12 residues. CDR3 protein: CASSPSYTEAFF. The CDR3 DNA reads TGTGCCAGCTCACCGAGTTACACTGAAGCTTTCTTT.